This T cell receptor (beta chain) came from a study of blood T cell repertoires in COVID-19. This clone appeared once. V lost 6 bases and J 0 bases, leaving 12 bases between the germline ends. The CDR3 has 15 residues. Germline V CDR1 and CDR2: SGHTA, FQGNSA. Here immunoSEQ multiplex PCR was the method, and the copy in TCRdb shows in-frame clones only, minus some. The sample records 200,000 to 250,000 clones, 70% to 90% being singletons. The clonotype originates from a man in his thirties or forties who had recovered from COVID-19. This chain uses TRBV7-2 with TRBJ1-3; unclear D gene. The specimen was PBMCs or T cells enriched from blood (not recorded which). The CDR3 here is CASRLNPTSGNTIYF. The CDR3 DNA follows: TGTGCCAGCAGGTTGAACCCTACCTCTGGAAACACCATATATTTT.